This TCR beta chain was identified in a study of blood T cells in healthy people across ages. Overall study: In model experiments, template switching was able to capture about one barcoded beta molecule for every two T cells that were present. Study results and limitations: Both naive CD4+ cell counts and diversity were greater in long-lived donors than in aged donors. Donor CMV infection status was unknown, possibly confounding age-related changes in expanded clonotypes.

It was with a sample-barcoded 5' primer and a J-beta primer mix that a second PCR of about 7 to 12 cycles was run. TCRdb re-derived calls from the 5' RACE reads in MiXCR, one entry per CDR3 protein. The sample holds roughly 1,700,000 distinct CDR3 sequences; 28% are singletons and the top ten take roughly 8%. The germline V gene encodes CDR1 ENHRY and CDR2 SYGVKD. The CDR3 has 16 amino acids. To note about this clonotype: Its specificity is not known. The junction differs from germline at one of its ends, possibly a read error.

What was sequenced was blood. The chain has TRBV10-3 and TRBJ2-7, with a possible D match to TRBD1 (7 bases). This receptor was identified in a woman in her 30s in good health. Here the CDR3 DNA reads TGTGCCGTCAGGGGGGCCGTGGGCAAGAGCTCCTACGAGCAGTACTTC. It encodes CAVRGAVGKSSYEQYF.